Presented here are 23 T cell receptor beta chains from one specimen sequenced in a study of shared clonotypes between healthy human individuals. Clones were read by immunoSEQ multiplex PCR, and TCRdb kept only the in-frame ones, dropping some. The sample has over a million clones, around 78% seen once. Sample: memory CD4+ T cells from PBMCs. Subset defined: CD45RA-negative fraction. Receptor source: a man aged 18 to 30 in good health. Some clones in this sample may be carry-over from other donors' samples.

In this sample, this clone turned up a few times. The chain links TRBV7-9 to TRBJ2-5, with a tentative D call TRBD2 (5 bases). This CDR3 has 16 residues. Germline CDR1 is SEHNR and CDR2 is FQNEAQ (reference sequence). V was trimmed by 1 base and J by 2 bases, leaving 14 bases between them. CDR3 residues: CASSLGEGNLQETQYF. CDR3 nucleotides: TGTGCCAGCAGCTTAGGAGAGGGAAACCTTCAAGAGACCCAGTACTTC. Full variable domain (rest looked up from reference TRBV7-9 and TRBJ2-5): DTGVSQNPRHKITKRGQNVTFRCDPISEHNRLYWYRQTLGQGPEFLTYFQNEAQLEKSRLLSDRFSAERPKGSFSTLEIQRTEQGDSAMYLCASSLGEGNLQETQYFGPGTRLLVL.

The V and J genes are TRBV7-2 and TRBJ2-2, with D unclear. Trimming removed 1 base at V and 1 base at J, with 7 bases between. The CDR3 has 15 residues. The germline V gene has CDR1 SGHTA and CDR2 FQGNSA. In nucleotides, the CDR3 is TGTGCCAGCAGCTTAGGTCTACTGAACACCGGGGAGCTGTTTTTT. It yields the protein CASSLGLLNTGELFF.

The CDR3 nucleotides read TGTGCCAGCAGCCCTGGGAGTTCTGTAGCCAAAAACATTCAGTACTTC. Translated: CASSPGSSVAKNIQYF. The chain is built from TRBV7-8 and TRBJ2-4; possible D gene TRBD2, 5 bases. The V and J ends lost 5 bases and 0 bases respectively, with 14 bases between them. The CDR3 is made up of 16 amino acids. The V gene's germline CDR1 is SGHVS and CDR2 FQNEAQ.

CDR3 sequence: CASSLSSSGADNEQFF. DNA of the CDR3: TGTGCCAGCAGCTTAAGTAGTAGCGGCGCGGACAATGAGCAGTTCTTC. The chain links TRBV7-3 to TRBJ2-1, with D maybe TRBD2 (6 bases). V was pared by 1 base and J by 5 bases, with 15 bases between. The CDR3 sequence is 16 residues long. Germline CDR1 reads SGHTA; CDR2 reads FQGTGA.

The CDR3 protein is CASSNGLAGSLTNIQYF. The CDR3 DNA reads as TGTGCCAGCAGCAATGGACTAGCGGGATCCCTGACAAACATTCAGTACTTC. The V and J genes are TRBV21-1 and TRBJ2-4; TRBD2 is the table's D call, not checked against the DNA. TRBV21-1 is assigned pseudogene status. There are 17 residues in the CDR3.

The chain carries TRBV25-1 and TRBJ2-3; TRBD2 matches 10 bases. V gave up 1 base and J gave up 2 bases; unmatched junction bases: 3. The CDR3 has 16 amino acids. Germline CDR1 MGHDK, CDR2 SYGVNS. The chain's CDR3 is CASSEFSGRPTDTQYF. The CDR3 DNA is TGTGCCAGCAGTGAATTTAGCGGGAGGCCCACAGATACGCAGTATTTT.

This clone was observed once. This may be a read error: a much more frequent sequence differs by one nucleotide. The sample has other DNA sequences that encode this CDR3 too. The V gene is TRBV28, the J gene TRBJ1-3; D is unresolved. Between the trimmed V and J ends, which lost 6 bases and 4 bases, there was a span of 16 bases. Germline V lookup: CDR1 MDHEN, CDR2 SYDVKM. This CDR3 is 15 amino acids long. The CDR3 DNA reads as TGTGCCAGCAGCCCCCGATGGGGAAACGGAAACACCATATATTTT. Its protein product is CASSPRWGNGNTIYF.

This clone was seen a single time. The chain recombines TRBV29-1 with TRBJ2-3; D is tentatively TRBD1 or TRBD2 (6 bases each). Trimming left V 7 bases short and J 2 bases short, with 16 bases between. This CDR3 comprises 14 residues. Germline V lookup: CDR1 SQVTM, CDR2 ANQGSEA. CDR3 nucleotide sequence: TGCAGCGCCGGACAAGGGGGGCACACAGATACGCAGTATTTT. It encodes CSAGQGGHTDTQYF.

Note on this clone: The sample contains more than one DNA sequence encoding this CDR3. J is TRBJ2-2 and V is TRBV18, with D hard to call. Per the germline V gene, CDR1 is KGHSH and CDR2 is LQKENI. The CDR3 is 14 amino acids. Trimming shortened V by 3 bases and J by 1 base, and 6 bases separated the two germline ends. The DNA for the CDR3 is TGTGCCAGCTCACCCCCCGGGAACACCGGGGAGCTGTTTTTT. Amino acids: CASSPPGNTGELFF. Complete variable domain (other parts from reference TRBV18 and TRBJ2-2): NAGVMQNPRHLVRRRGQEARLRCSPMKGHSHVYWYRQLPEEGLKFMVYLQKENIIDESGMPKERFSAEFPKEGPSILRIQQVVRGDSAAYFCASSPPGNTGELFFGEGSRLTVL.

The J gene is TRBJ2-5, the V gene TRBV7-6; D remains ambiguous. CDR3 length: 12 amino acids. V was trimmed by 4 bases and J by 6 bases, leaving 9 bases between them. CDR1 is SGHVS, CDR2 FNYEAQ, per germline. CDR3 amino acids: CASSSRWQTQYF. The CDR3 nucleotides are TGTGCCAGCAGCTCCCGATGGCAGACCCAGTACTTC.

The chain carries TRBV5-1 and TRBJ2-5, with D possibly TRBD1 on 5 matching bases. Germline V gives CDR1 SGHRS, CDR2 YFSETQ. The CDR3 totals 16 residues. V lost 1 base and J 5 bases, leaving 18 bases between the germline ends. This CDR3 reads CASSLQGVASVETQYF. In DNA, the CDR3 is TGCGCCAGCAGCTTGCAAGGGGTAGCTTCGGTGGAGACCCAGTACTTC.

The chain couples TRBV5-5 to TRBJ2-3; perhaps TRBD2 as D (6 bases). V dropped 4 bases and J dropped 2 bases, with 11 bases sitting between them. The germline V gene encodes CDR1 SGHKS and CDR2 YYEKEE (reference sequence). The CDR3 loop spans 14 amino acids. In nucleotides, the CDR3 is TGTGCCAGCAGCGCGGCTAGCGCCACAGATACGCAGTATTTT. Protein sequence: CASSAASATDTQYF. The complete variable domain, with remaining parts taken from reference TRBV5-5 and TRBJ2-3, reads DAGVTQSPTHLIKTRGQQVTLRCSPISGHKSVSWYQQVLGQGPQFIFQYYEKEERGRGNFPDRFSARQFPNYSSELNVNALLLGDSALYLCASSAASATDTQYFGPGTRLTVL.

V and J are TRBV4-1 and TRBJ2-1, with 8 positions matching TRBD2. This CDR3 spans 16 amino acids. J was trimmed by 0 bases and V by 5 bases; bases with no gene match: 6. CDR1 is MGHRA and CDR2 is YSYEKL in the germline V gene. The CDR3 loop is CASSKVAGSSYNEQFF. In DNA, the CDR3 is TGCGCCAGCAGCAAGGTAGCGGGAAGCTCCTACAATGAGCAGTTCTTC.

This chain links TRBV27 with TRBJ2-7; tentatively, D is TRBD2 (6 bases). Trimming took off 3 bases at V and 1 base at J, with 13 bases between the two ends. CDR3 length: 15 residues. From germline, CDR1 is MNHEY and CDR2 SMNVEV (reference sequence). CDR3 sequence reads: CASSFRPGGSYEQYF. CDR3 DNA sequence: TGTGCCAGCAGTTTCCGTCCCGGGGGTTCCTACGAGCAGTACTTC.

The chain employs TRBV19 and TRBJ2-1; 7 nucleotides line up with TRBD2. CDR3 size: 15 residues. V was pared by 2 bases and J by 3 bases, with 4 bases of the junction left unmatched. Germline V gene data show CDR1 as LNHDA and CDR2 as SQIVND (reference sequence). The CDR3 sequence: CASSIRLAVYNEQFF. CDR3 nucleotides: TGTGCCAGTAGTATAAGGCTAGCGGTCTACAATGAGCAGTTCTTC.

The chain is built from TRBV6-1 and TRBJ1-1; tentatively, D is TRBD1 (6 bases). V lost 2 bases to trimming and J lost 0 bases, with 10 bases between them. Looked up from germline, CDR1 is MNHNS and CDR2 is SASEGT. The CDR3 runs to 15 residues. The CDR3 nucleotides are TGTGCCAGCAGTGAAAATCAGGGGTTGAACACTGAAGCTTTCTTT. Its protein product is CASSENQGLNTEAFF.

The genes are TRBV5-4 and TRBJ1-1; 11 nucleotides align to TRBD1. The V and J ends lost 5 bases and 5 bases, in that order; junction bases with no gene match: 11. Germline V gives CDR1 SGHNT, CDR2 YYREEE (reference sequence). The CDR3 is 16 amino acids. The CDR3 is CASSLPPGQGETEAFF. The CDR3 nucleotides are TGTGCCAGCAGTTTACCTCCGGGACAGGGGGAAACTGAAGCTTTCTTT.

V usage is TRBV7-9 and J usage is TRBJ1-5; D gene ambiguous. With 1 base removed from V and 0 bases from J, the gap between germline ends came to 16 bases. The V gene's germline CDR1 is SEHNR and CDR2 FQNEAQ (reference sequence). The CDR3 covers 18 residues. The CDR3 loop is CASSLEGRWGYSNQPQHF. CDR3 bases: TGTGCCAGCAGCTTAGAGGGCAGGTGGGGATATAGCAATCAGCCCCAGCATTTT. The variable domain in full, with the rest retrieved from reference TRBV7-9 and TRBJ1-5, is DTGVSQNPRHKITKRGQNVTFRCDPISEHNRLYWYRQTLGQGPEFLTYFQNEAQLEKSRLLSDRFSAERPKGSFSTLEIQRTEQGDSAMYLCASSLEGRWGYSNQPQHFGDGTRLSIL.

The chain links TRBV5-1 to TRBJ2-7, with D unresolved. CDR1 and CDR2 (germline): SGHRS, YFSETQ. V lost 2 bases to trimming and J lost 4 bases, with 7 bases between them. The CDR3 contains 12 residues. The CDR3 nucleotides read TGCGCCAGCAGCTTCGACGGATACGAGCAGTACTTC. Translated, it gives CASSFDGYEQYF.

The chain carries TRBV10-3 and TRBJ2-3, with D perhaps matching TRBD1 (6 bases). The length of the CDR3 is 13 residues. Germline CDR1 ENHRY, CDR2 SYGVKD. V gave up 7 bases and J gave up 2 bases, with 10 bases separating them. The CDR3 here is CAINRAYTDTQYF. The DNA for the CDR3 is TGTGCCATCAACAGGGCTTACACAGATACGCAGTATTTT.

This clone was seen a few times. V and J are TRBV6-6 and TRBJ1-1; 9 nucleotides match TRBD1. V dropped 4 bases and J dropped 1; count of bases not matched to a gene: 1. The germline CDR1 and CDR2 sequences are MNHNY and SVGAGI (reference sequence). The CDR3 spans 14 residues. CDR3 in amino acids: CASSSDRGNTEAFF. In DNA, the CDR3 is TGTGCCAGCAGTTCGGACAGGGGGAACACTGAAGCTTTCTTT.

The chain uses TRBV7-2 and TRBJ2-7; D is possibly TRBD1 or TRBD2 (5 bases each). The CDR3 has 15 amino acids. Germline CDR1 SGHTA, CDR2 FQGNSA. V gave up 6 bases and J gave up 3 bases, with 18 bases separating them. Here the CDR3 DNA reads TGTGCCAGCAGTTGGCCGGGACGCGGCATCTACGAGCAGTACTTC. As protein: CASSWPGRGIYEQYF. Full variable domain (outside the CDR3, taken from reference TRBV7-2 and TRBJ2-7): GAGVSQSPSNKVTEKGKDVELRCDPISGHTALYWYRQSLGQGLEFLIYFQGNSAPDKSGLPSDRFSAERTGGSVSTLTIQRTQQEDSAVYLCASSWPGRGIYEQYFGPGTRLTVT.

There are many counts of this clone. The rearrangement joins TRBV4-3 to TRBJ2-1; D is ambiguous. This CDR3 region has 14 residues. CDR1 and CDR2 from the germline V gene are LGHNA and YSLEER. Deletions cut 0 bases from V and 11 bases from J, with 14 bases between. CDR3 sequence: CASSQDRFSSQQFF. The CDR3 coding sequence is TGCGCCAGCAGCCAAGACCGATTTTCCTCTCAGCAGTTCTTC.